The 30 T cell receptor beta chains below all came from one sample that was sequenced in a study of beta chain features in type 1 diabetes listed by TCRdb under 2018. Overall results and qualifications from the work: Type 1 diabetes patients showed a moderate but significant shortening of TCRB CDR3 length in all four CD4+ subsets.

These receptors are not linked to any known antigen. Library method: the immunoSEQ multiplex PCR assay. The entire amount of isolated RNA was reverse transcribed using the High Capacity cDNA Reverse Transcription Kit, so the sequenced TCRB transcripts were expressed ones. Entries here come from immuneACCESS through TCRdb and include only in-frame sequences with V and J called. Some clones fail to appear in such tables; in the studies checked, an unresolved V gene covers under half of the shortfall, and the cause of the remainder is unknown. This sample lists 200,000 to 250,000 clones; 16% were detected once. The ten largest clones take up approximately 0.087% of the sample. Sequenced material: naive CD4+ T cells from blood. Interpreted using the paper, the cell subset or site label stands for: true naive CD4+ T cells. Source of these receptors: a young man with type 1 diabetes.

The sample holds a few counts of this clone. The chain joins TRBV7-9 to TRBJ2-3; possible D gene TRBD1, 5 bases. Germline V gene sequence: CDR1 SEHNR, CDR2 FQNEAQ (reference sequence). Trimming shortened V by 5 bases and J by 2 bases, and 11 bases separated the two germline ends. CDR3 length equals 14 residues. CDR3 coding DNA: TGTGCCAGCAGCACTCGACAGAACACAGATACGCAGTATTTT. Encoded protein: CASSTRQNTDTQYF.

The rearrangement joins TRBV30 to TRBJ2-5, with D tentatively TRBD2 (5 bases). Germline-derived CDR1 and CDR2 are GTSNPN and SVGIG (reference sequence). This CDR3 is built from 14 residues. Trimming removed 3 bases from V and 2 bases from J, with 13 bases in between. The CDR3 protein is CAWSPAAAQETQYF. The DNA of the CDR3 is TGTGCCTGGAGCCCAGCGGCAGCACAAGAGACCCAGTACTTC.

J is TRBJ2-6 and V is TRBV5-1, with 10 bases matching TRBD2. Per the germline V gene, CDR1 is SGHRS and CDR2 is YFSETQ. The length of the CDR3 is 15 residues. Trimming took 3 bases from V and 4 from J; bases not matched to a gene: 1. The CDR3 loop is CASSSSGSGANVLTF. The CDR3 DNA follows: TGCGCCAGCAGCTCTAGCGGGAGCGGGGCCAACGTCCTGACTTTC.

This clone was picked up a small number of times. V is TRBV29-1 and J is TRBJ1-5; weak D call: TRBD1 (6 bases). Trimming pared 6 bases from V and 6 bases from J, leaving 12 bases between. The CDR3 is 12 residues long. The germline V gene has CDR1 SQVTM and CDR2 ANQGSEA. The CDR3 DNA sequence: TGCAGCGTGGTACAGGGAAGTCAGCCCCAGCATTTT. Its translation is CSVVQGSQPQHF.

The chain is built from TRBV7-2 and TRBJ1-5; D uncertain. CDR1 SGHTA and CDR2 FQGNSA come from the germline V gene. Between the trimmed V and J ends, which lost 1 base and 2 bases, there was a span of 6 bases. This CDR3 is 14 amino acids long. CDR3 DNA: TGTGCCAGCAGCTTAGTGAGGGGCAATCAGCCCCAGCATTTT. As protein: CASSLVRGNQPQHF.

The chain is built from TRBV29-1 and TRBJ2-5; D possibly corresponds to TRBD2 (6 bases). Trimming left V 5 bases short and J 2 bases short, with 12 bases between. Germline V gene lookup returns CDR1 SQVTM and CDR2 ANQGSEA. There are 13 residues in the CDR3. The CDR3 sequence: CSVRRDLQETQYF. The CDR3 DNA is TGCAGCGTTCGGCGGGACTTACAAGAGACCCAGTACTTC.

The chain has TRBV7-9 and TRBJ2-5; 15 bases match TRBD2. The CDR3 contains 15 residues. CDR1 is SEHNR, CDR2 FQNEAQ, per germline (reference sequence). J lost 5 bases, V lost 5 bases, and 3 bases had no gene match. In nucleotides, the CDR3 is TGTGCCAGCAGCCTGGGACTAGCGGGAGGTGAGACCCAGTACTTC. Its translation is CASSLGLAGGETQYF.

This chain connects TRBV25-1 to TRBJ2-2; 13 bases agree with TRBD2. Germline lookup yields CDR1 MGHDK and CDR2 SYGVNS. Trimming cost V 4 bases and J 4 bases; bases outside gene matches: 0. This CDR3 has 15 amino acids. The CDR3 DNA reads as TGTGCCAGCAGTGGACTAGCGGGAGGCACCGGGGAGCTGTTTTTT. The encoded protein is CASSGLAGGTGELFF.

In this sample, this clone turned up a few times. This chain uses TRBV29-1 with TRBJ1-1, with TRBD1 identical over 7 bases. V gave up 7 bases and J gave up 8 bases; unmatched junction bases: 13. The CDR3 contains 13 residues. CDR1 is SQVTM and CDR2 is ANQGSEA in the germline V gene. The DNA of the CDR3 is TGCAGCGCAAACGGACAGGTCGCGACAGAAGCTTTCTTT. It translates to CSANGQVATEAFF. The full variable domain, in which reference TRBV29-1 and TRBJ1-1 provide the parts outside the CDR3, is SAVISQKPSRDICQRGTSLTIQCQVDSQVTMMFWYRQQPGQSLTLIATANQGSEATYESGFVIDKFPISRPNLTFSTLTVSNMSPEDSSIYLCSANGQVATEAFFGQGTRLTVV.

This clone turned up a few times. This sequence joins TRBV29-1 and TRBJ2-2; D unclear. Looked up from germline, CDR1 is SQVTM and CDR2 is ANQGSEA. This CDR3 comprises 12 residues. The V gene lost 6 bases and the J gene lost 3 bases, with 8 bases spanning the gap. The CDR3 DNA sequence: TGCAGCGTGTGGGTTCACACCGGGGAGCTGTTTTTT. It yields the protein CSVWVHTGELFF.

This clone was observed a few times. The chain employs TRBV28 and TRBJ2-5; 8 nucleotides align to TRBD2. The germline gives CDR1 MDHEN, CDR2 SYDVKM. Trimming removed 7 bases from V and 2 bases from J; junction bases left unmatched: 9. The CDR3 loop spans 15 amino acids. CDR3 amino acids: CASTPRGAVQETQYF. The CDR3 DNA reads TGTGCCAGCACCCCGCGGGGGGCGGTACAAGAGACCCAGTACTTC.

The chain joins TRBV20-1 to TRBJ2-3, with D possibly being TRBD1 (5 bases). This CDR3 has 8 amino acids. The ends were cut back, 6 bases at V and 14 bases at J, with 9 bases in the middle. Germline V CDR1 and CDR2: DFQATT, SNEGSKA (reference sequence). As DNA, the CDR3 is TGCAGTGCAGGGGTCGGGTATTTT. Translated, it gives CSAGVGYF.

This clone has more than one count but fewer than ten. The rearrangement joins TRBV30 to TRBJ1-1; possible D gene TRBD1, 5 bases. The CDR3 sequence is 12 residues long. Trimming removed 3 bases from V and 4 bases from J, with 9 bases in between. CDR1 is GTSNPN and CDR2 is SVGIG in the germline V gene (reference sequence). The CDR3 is CAWSPQGTEAFF. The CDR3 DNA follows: TGTGCCTGGAGCCCCCAGGGCACTGAAGCTTTCTTT.

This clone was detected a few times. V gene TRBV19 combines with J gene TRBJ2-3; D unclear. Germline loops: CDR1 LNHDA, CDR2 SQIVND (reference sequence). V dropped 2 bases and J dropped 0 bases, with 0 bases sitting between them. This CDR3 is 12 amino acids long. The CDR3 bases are TGTGCCAGTAGTATAAGCACAGATACGCAGTATTTT. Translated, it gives CASSISTDTQYF.

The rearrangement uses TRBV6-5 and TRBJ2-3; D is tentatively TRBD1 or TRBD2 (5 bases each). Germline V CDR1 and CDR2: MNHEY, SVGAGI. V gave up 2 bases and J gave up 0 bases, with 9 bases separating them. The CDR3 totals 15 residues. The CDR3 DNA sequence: TGTGCCAGCAGTTACCGGGGCGCGAGCACAGATACGCAGTATTTT. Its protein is CASSYRGASTDTQYF.

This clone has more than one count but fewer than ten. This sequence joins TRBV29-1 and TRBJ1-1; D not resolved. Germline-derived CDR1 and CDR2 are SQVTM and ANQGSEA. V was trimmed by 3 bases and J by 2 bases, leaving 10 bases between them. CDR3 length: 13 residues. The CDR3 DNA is TGCAGCGTTGAGGCAGTACTTAACACTGAAGCTTTCTTT. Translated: CSVEAVLNTEAFF.

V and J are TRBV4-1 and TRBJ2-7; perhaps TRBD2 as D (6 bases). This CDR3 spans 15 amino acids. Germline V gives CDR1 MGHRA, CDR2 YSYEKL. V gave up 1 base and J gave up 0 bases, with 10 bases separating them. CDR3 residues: CASSQGRGPSYEQYF. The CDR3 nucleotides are TGCGCCAGCAGCCAAGGGCGGGGCCCCTCCTACGAGCAGTACTTC.

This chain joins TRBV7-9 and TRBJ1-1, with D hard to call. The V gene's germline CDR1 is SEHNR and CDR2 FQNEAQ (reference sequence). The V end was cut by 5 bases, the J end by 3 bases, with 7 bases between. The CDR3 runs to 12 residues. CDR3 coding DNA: TGTGCCAGCAGCCGGGATTACACTGAAGCTTTCTTT. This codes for CASSRDYTEAFF.

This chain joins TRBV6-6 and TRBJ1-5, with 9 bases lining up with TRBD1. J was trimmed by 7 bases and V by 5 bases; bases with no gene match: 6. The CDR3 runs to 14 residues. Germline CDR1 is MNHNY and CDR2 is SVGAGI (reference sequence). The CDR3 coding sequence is TGTGCCAGCAGTACGGGACAGGGAGGCCAGCCCCAGCATTTT. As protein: CASSTGQGGQPQHF.

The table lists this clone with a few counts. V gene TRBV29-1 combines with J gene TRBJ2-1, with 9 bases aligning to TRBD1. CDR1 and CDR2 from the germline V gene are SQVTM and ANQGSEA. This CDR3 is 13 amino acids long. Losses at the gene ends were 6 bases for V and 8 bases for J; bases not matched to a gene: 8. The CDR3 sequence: CSVRDRDFDEQFF. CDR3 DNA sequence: TGCAGCGTGCGGGACAGGGATTTCGATGAGCAGTTCTTC.

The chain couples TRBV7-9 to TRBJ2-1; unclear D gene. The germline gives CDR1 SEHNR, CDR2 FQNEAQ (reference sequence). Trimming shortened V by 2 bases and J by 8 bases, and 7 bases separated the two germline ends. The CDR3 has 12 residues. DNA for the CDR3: TGTGCCAGCAGCTTACCCCCCCATGAGCAGTTCTTC. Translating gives CASSLPPHEQFF. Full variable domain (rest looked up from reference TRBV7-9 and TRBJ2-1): DTGVSQNPRHKITKRGQNVTFRCDPISEHNRLYWYRQTLGQGPEFLTYFQNEAQLEKSRLLSDRFSAERPKGSFSTLEIQRTEQGDSAMYLCASSLPPHEQFFGPGTRLTVL.

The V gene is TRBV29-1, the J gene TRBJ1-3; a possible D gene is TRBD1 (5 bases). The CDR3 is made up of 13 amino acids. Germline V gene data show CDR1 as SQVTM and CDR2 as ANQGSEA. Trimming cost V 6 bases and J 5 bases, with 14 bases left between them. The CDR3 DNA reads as TGCAGCGTGCCGGGACCTAGTAGAAACACCATATATTTT. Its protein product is CSVPGPSRNTIYF. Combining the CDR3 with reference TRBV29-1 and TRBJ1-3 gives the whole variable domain SAVISQKPSRDICQRGTSLTIQCQVDSQVTMMFWYRQQPGQSLTLIATANQGSEATYESGFVIDKFPISRPNLTFSTLTVSNMSPEDSSIYLCSVPGPSRNTIYFGEGSWLTVV.

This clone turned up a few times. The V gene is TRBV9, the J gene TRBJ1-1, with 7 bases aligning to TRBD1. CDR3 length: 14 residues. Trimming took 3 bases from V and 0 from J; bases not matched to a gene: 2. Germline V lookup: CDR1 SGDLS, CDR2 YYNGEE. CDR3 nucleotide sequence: TGTGCCAGCAGCGCGGGACAGATGAACACTGAAGCTTTCTTT. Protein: CASSAGQMNTEAFF.

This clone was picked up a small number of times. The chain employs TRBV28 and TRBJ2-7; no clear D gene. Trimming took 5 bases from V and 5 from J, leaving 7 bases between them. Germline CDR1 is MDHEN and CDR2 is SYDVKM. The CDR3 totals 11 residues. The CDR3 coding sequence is TGTGCCAGCAGTCGACCCAACGAGCAGTACTTC. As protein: CASSRPNEQYF.

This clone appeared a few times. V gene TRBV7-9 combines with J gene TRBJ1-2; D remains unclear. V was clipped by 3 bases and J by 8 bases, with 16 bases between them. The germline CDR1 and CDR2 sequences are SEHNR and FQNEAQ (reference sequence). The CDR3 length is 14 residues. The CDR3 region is CASSFIFRSAGYTF. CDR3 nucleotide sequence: TGTGCCAGCAGCTTTATTTTCAGGTCTGCCGGCTACACCTTC. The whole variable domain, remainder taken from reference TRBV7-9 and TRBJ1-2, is DTGVSQNPRHKITKRGQNVTFRCDPISEHNRLYWYRQTLGQGPEFLTYFQNEAQLEKSRLLSDRFSAERPKGSFSTLEIQRTEQGDSAMYLCASSFIFRSAGYTFGSGTRLTVV.

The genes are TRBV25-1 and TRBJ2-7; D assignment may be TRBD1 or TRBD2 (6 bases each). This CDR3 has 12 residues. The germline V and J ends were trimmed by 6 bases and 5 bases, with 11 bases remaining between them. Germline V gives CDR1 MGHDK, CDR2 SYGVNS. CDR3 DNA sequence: TGTGCCAGCAGAGGGGGGACGAACGAGCAGTACTTC. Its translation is CASRGGTNEQYF.

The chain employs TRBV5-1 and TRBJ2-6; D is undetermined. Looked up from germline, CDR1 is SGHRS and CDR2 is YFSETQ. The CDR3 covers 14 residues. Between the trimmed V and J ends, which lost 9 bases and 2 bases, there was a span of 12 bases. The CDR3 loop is CATSRAPGANVLTF. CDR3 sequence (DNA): TGCGCCACCTCGAGAGCGCCTGGGGCCAACGTCCTGACTTTC.

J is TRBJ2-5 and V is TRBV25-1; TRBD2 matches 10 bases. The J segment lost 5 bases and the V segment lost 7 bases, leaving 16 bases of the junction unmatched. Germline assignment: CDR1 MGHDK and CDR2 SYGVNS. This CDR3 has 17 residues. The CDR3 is CASTSSGTSVTLETQYF. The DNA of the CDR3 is TGTGCCAGCACTAGTTCTGGGACTAGCGTGACGCTGGAGACCCAGTACTTC.

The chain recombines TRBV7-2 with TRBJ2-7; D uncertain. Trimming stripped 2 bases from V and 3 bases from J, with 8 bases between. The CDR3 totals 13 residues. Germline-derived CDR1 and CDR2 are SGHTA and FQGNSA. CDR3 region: CASSLLANYEQYF. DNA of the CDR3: TGTGCCAGCAGCTTATTGGCGAACTACGAGCAGTACTTC.

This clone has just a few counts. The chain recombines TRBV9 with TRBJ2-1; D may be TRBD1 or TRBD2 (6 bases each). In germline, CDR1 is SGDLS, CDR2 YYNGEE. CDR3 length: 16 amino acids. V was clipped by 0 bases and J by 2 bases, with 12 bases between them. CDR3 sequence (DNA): TGTGCCAGCAGCGTAGATGGGGGGCTAGCCTACAATGAGCAGTTCTTC. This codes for CASSVDGGLAYNEQFF.